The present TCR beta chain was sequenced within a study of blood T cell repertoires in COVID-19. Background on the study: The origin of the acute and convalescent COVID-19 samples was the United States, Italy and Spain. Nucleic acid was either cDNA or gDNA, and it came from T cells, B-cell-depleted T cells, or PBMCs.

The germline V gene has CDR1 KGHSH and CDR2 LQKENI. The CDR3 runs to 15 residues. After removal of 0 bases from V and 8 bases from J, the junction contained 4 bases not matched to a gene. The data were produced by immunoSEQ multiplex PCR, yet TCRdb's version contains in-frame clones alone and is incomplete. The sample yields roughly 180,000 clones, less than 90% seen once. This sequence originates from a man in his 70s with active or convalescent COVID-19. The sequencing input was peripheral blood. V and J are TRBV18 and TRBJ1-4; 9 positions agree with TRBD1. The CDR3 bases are TGTGCCAGCTCACCACCGAGGACAGGGGACGAAAAACTGTTTTTT. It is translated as CASSPPRTGDEKLFF.